The 7 T cell receptor beta chains below were found in one sample sequenced in a study of blood T cell repertoires in COVID-19. Libraries were prepared by immunoSEQ multiplex PCR; TCRdb keeps only in-frame clonotypes and omits some of them. The sample consists of over 85,000 clones, roughly 91% of them appearing once. The specimen sequenced was peripheral blood. These receptor sequences come from a woman between 45 and 65 years old with acute or convalescent COVID-19.

The rearrangement joins TRBV7-9 to TRBJ2-1; 10 nucleotides agree with TRBD1. V lost 0 bases and J lost 9; bases outside the gene matches: 8. Germline lookup yields CDR1 SEHNR and CDR2 FQNEAQ (reference sequence). The CDR3 is made up of 16 amino acids. As DNA, the CDR3 is TGTGCCAGCAGCTTAGCCGGGACAGGGGTTGCGGGTGAGCAGTTCTTC. Translation gives CASSLAGTGVAGEQFF.

In this sample, this clone turned up once. For the CDR3, the DNA is TGCAGCGCCGGGACAGGGGGCGGAACCTACAATGAGCAGTTCTTC. Translated: CSAGTGGGTYNEQFF. V usage is TRBV29-1 and J usage is TRBJ2-1, with TRBD1 matching over 12 bases. Germline CDR1 and CDR2: SQVTM and ANQGSEA. The CDR3 has 15 residues. V lost 7 bases to trimming and J lost 2 bases; unmatched junction nucleotides: 6.

This rearrangement joins TRBV19 to TRBJ2-1; possible D gene TRBD1, 5 bases. Germline V gene lookup returns CDR1 LNHDA and CDR2 SQIVND (reference sequence). Trimming took off 6 bases at V and 4 bases at J, with 7 bases between the two ends. CDR3 length equals 12 residues. The CDR3 sequence: CASRDKYNEQFF. In DNA form, the CDR3 reads TGTGCCAGTAGGGACAAGTACAATGAGCAGTTCTTC.

The chain has TRBV5-1 and TRBJ2-3; 9 nucleotides line up with TRBD2. Germline V gives CDR1 SGHRS, CDR2 YFSETQ. The junction had 3 bases not matched to a gene; V was cut back by 1 base and J by 3 bases. CDR3 length: 15 residues. As DNA, the CDR3 is TGCGCCAGCAGCTTGAGTACTAGCGGGACAGATACGCAGTATTTT. This codes for CASSLSTSGTDTQYF. Based on the CDR3 plus reference TRBV5-1 and TRBJ2-3, the full variable domain is KAGVTQTPRYLIKTRGQQVTLSCSPISGHRSVSWYQQTPGQGLQFLFEYFSETQRNKGNFPGRFSGRQFSNSRSEMNVSTLELGDSALYLCASSLSTSGTDTQYFGPGTRLTVL.

In DNA form, the CDR3 reads TGCGCCAGCAGCTTGCCTAGCGGGAGGGCGAATACGCAGTATTTT. It encodes CASSLPSGRANTQYF. The V call is TRBV5-1, the J call TRBJ2-3; 12 nucleotides agree with TRBD2. CDR1 and CDR2 from the germline V gene are SGHRS and YFSETQ. The CDR3 covers 15 residues. After removal of 1 base from V and 7 bases from J, the junction contained 4 bases not matched to a gene.

This sequence joins TRBV10-3 and TRBJ2-7; 11 nucleotides agree with TRBD1. CDR1 and CDR2 from the germline V gene are ENHRY and SYGVKD. J gave up 6 bases and V 7 bases, and 8 bases lay outside the gene matches. CDR3 length: 14 residues. The CDR3 nucleotides are TGTGCCATCAAGGGGACAGGGGGAGGAGGCGAGCAGTACTTC. This encodes CAIKGTGGGGEQYF.

V usage is TRBV5-1 and J usage is TRBJ2-7; D remains unclear. V shed 1 base and J shed 2 bases, with 13 bases lying between them. The CDR3 loop spans 15 amino acids. CDR1 and CDR2 from the germline V gene are SGHRS and YFSETQ. CDR3 amino acids: CASSLIERSTYEQYF. The CDR3 DNA is TGCGCCAGCAGCTTGATAGAGAGGAGCACCTACGAGCAGTACTTC.